The 23 T cell receptor beta chains below come from one sample, sequenced in a study of blood T cell repertoires in COVID-19. Profiling relied on immunoSEQ multiplex PCR, and the TCRdb table lists in-frame clones only, not all of them. Seen here are about 340,000 clones, around four fifths observed once, and the top ten hold almost 3%. Sequenced sample: peripheral blood. The receptors shown here come from a young man with active or convalescent COVID-19.

This clone was counted only a few times. The chain uses TRBV2 and TRBJ2-7; perhaps TRBD1 as D (7 bases). Trimming left V 3 bases short and J 7 bases short, with 16 bases between. The CDR3 is 14 amino acids. CDR1 SNHLY and CDR2 FYNNEI come from the germline V gene. CDR3 amino acids: CASSDDREVWEQYF. The DNA for the CDR3 is TGTGCCAGCAGTGACGACAGGGAGGTATGGGAGCAGTACTTC.

The chain joins TRBV19 to TRBJ1-5; no firm D call. Germline V gene data show CDR1 as LNHDA and CDR2 as SQIVND (reference sequence). CDR3 length: 15 amino acids. Trimming cost V 5 bases and J 1 base, with 12 bases left between them. This CDR3 is CASSSAGVSNQPQHF. The CDR3 nucleotides read TGTGCCAGTAGTTCGGCGGGCGTGAGCAATCAGCCCCAGCATTTT.

This rearrangement joins TRBV10-3 to TRBJ2-5; 10 bases are a match to TRBD1. V dropped 3 bases and J dropped 3; count of bases not matched to a gene: 1. The length of the CDR3 is 14 residues. Per the germline V gene, CDR1 is ENHRY and CDR2 is SYGVKD. The CDR3 loop is CAISDGTGEETQYF. The CDR3 region has the DNA TGTGCCATCAGTGATGGGACAGGGGAAGAGACCCAGTACTTC.

The chain has TRBV7-9 and TRBJ1-4; D perhaps matches TRBD1 (6 bases). Trimming shortened V by 1 base and J by 3 bases, and 12 bases separated the two germline ends. This CDR3 comprises 16 residues. The germline CDR1 and CDR2 sequences are SEHNR and FQNEAQ (reference sequence). The CDR3 DNA reads TGTGCCAGCAGCTTAGAAGGGGGTAGCGCTAATGAAAAACTGTTTTTT. Translated: CASSLEGGSANEKLFF.

J is TRBJ1-6 and V is TRBV19; TRBD1 agrees at 9 bases. From germline, CDR1 is LNHDA and CDR2 SQIVND (reference sequence). The CDR3 has 16 residues. J gave up 10 bases and V 6 bases, and 13 bases lay outside the gene matches. CDR3 nucleotides: TGTGCCAGTAGCATTAAGGGACAGGGAGGATACTCACCCCTCCACTTT. Its protein product is CASSIKGQGGYSPLHF.

The genes are TRBV4-1 and TRBJ1-1; D may be TRBD1 (6 bases). Trimming shortened V by 4 bases and J by 5 bases, and 14 bases separated the two germline ends. The CDR3 runs to 14 residues. Germline V lookup: CDR1 MGHRA, CDR2 YSYEKL. The CDR3 reads CASSLRGWGTEAFF. The CDR3 DNA reads TGCGCCAGCAGCCTAAGGGGGTGGGGAACTGAAGCTTTCTTT.

The chain has TRBV4-3 and TRBJ1-2, with no clear D. V lost 8 bases, J lost 0 bases, and 10 bases lay in between. The CDR3 totals 13 residues. Germline values: CDR1 LGHNA, CDR2 YSLEER. DNA of the CDR3: TGCGCCAGCGGGGAGACCCCTAACTATGGCTACACCTTC. It encodes CASGETPNYGYTF.

The chain combines TRBV2 with TRBJ2-3; the match to TRBD1 covers 7 bases. CDR3 length equals 13 residues. CDR1 and CDR2 from the germline V gene are SNHLY and FYNNEI. J lost 8 bases, V lost 4 bases, and 6 bases had no gene match. This CDR3 is CASSGTGITTQYF. The CDR3 DNA reads as TGTGCCAGCAGTGGGACAGGTATAACTACGCAGTATTTT.

This clone was recorded at least ten times. The chain links TRBV19 to TRBJ2-1; 11 bases agree with TRBD2. CDR1 is LNHDA, CDR2 SQIVND, per germline (reference sequence). The CDR3 contains 15 residues. The ends lost 5 bases at V and 6 bases at J; junction bases unmatched: 6. The CDR3 DNA follows: TGTGCCAGTAGTCTCCCTAGCGGGGGGCTCAATGAGCAGTTCTTC. This gives the protein CASSLPSGGLNEQFF. Complete variable domain (other parts from reference TRBV19 and TRBJ2-1): DGGITQSPKYLFRKEGQNVTLSCEQNLNHDAMYWYRQDPGQGLRLIYYSQIVNDFQKGDIAEGYSVSREKKESFPLTVTSAQKNPTAFYLCASSLPSGGLNEQFFGPGTRLTVL.

V and J are TRBV30 and TRBJ2-7; possibly TRBD1 for D (5 bases). The germline V gene encodes CDR1 GTSNPN and CDR2 SVGIG (reference sequence). V dropped 4 bases and J dropped 6 bases, with 10 bases sitting between them. The CDR3 spans 11 residues. The DNA for the CDR3 is TGTGCCTGGATTACAGGACCCGAGCAGTACTTC. It is translated as CAWITGPEQYF.

J is TRBJ2-7 and V is TRBV29-1, with 12 nucleotides matching TRBD2. Germline V gene lookup returns CDR1 SQVTM and CDR2 ANQGSEA. The CDR3 spans 13 residues. V shed 5 bases and J 4 bases; nucleotides not matched to a gene: 3. This chain's CDR3 is CSVQTSGSYEQYF. The CDR3 coding sequence is TGCAGCGTTCAGACTAGCGGGAGTTACGAGCAGTACTTC.

This sequence joins TRBV25-1 and TRBJ2-2; a possible D gene is TRBD2 (5 bases). V lost 2 bases, J lost 2 bases, and 9 bases lay in between. Germline-derived CDR1 and CDR2 are MGHDK and SYGVNS. The CDR3 runs 15 residues. CDR3 nucleotide sequence: TGTGCCAGCAGTGAAGACTGGACTAACACCGGGGAGCTGTTTTTT. This sequence encodes CASSEDWTNTGELFF.

This rearrangement joins TRBV3-1 (or the pseudogene TRBV3-2) to TRBJ1-5; D not certain. Germline V gives CDR1 LGHDT, CDR2 YNNKEL (reference sequence). Trimming pared 1 base from V and 6 bases from J, leaving 10 bases between. The CDR3 loop spans 14 amino acids. DNA of the CDR3: TGTGCCAGCAGCCAAGGGATTCGGGGTCAGCCCCAGCATTTT. Translating it yields CASSQGIRGQPQHF.

This chain uses TRBV6-5 with TRBJ2-1; D might be TRBD2 (5 bases). The CDR3 is 15 residues long. Germline CDR1 reads MNHEY; CDR2 reads SVGAGI. V lost 6 bases to trimming and J lost 4 bases, with 16 bases between them. CDR3 amino acids: CASSLVSGAYNEQFF. The CDR3, as DNA: TGTGCCAGCAGCCTGGTGAGCGGAGCTTACAATGAGCAGTTCTTC.

The rearrangement uses TRBV15 and TRBJ2-2; a weak D match, TRBD1 (5 bases). The CDR3 sequence is 15 residues long. Per the germline V gene, CDR1 is LNHNV and CDR2 is YYDKDF (reference sequence). The V end lost 7 bases, the J end lost 0 bases, and 12 bases lay between the germline ends. The CDR3 sequence is CATNSDSPNTGELFF. CDR3 in DNA: TGTGCCACCAATTCCGACAGCCCGAACACCGGGGAGCTGTTTTTT.

This chain uses TRBV9 with TRBJ2-7, with D maybe TRBD1 (6 bases). This CDR3 contains 14 residues. With 2 bases removed from V and 3 bases from J, the gap between germline ends came to 12 bases. Germline loops: CDR1 SGDLS, CDR2 YYNGEE. CDR3 DNA: TGTGCCAGCAGCGTGACAGGCTCGGTCTACGAGCAGTACTTC. This translates into CASSVTGSVYEQYF. The full variable domain, in which reference TRBV9 and TRBJ2-7 provide the parts outside the CDR3, is DSGVTQTPKHLITATGQRVTLRCSPRSGDLSVYWYQQSLDQGLQFLIQYYNGEERAKGNILERFSAQQFPDLHSELNLSSLELGDSALYFCASSVTGSVYEQYFGPGTRLTVT.

The CDR3 loop is CASGYGSGGTNQPQHF. The CDR3 DNA reads TGTGCTAGTGGTTACGGCTCGGGGGGGACTAATCAGCCCCAGCATTTT. The chain recombines TRBV12-5 with TRBJ1-5, with TRBD1 as a possible D gene (5 bases). V dropped 4 bases and J dropped 4 bases, with 17 bases sitting between them. The CDR3 sequence is 16 residues long. Germline loops: CDR1 LGHNT, CDR2 FRNRAP.

The CDR3 DNA sequence: TGCGCCAGCAGCTTGGGACTAGCGGGAGGGTTCGCGCATGAGCAGTTCTTC. Translated, it gives CASSLGLAGGFAHEQFF. The chain is built from TRBV5-1 and TRBJ2-1, with 14 nucleotides matching TRBD2. The junction had 7 bases not matched to a gene; V was cut back by 0 bases and J by 8 bases. Germline V gene sequence: CDR1 SGHRS, CDR2 YFSETQ. This CDR3 has 17 residues.

The chain joins TRBV25-1 to TRBJ1-2, with D perhaps matching TRBD1 (5 bases). Germline loops: CDR1 MGHDK, CDR2 SYGVNS. The ends were cut back, 3 bases at V and 5 bases at J, with 19 bases in the middle. The length of the CDR3 is 16 residues. Written as DNA, the CDR3 is TGTGCCAGCAGTGACCCTCTCGGTCCGGGGGGGTATGGCTACACCTTC. This encodes CASSDPLGPGGYGYTF.

This clone was counted once. CDR3 nucleotides: TGCGCCAGCAGCCAAGAGCCGGGACAGGGGGCTTACGAGCAGTACTTC. Translation gives CASSQEPGQGAYEQYF. The V call is TRBV4-1, the J call TRBJ2-7; TRBD1 matches at 12 bases. Germline V gene lookup returns CDR1 MGHRA and CDR2 YSYEKL. With V trimmed by 0 bases and J by 4 bases, 4 bases remained unmatched. The CDR3 covers 16 residues.

The chain combines TRBV18 with TRBJ1-1, with D possibly TRBD1 on 5 matching bases. Deletions cut 1 base from V and 4 bases from J, with 10 bases between. The CDR3 extends over 14 amino acids. Germline CDR1 and CDR2: KGHSH and LQKENI. The CDR3 region has the DNA TGTGCCAGCTCACCACAGGGGATAAGCACTGAAGCTTTCTTT. Translating it yields CASSPQGISTEAFF.

The CDR3 loop is CASSQDTHGELFF. The CDR3 bases are TGTGCCAGCAGTCAGGACACTCACGGGGAGCTGTTTTTT. The J gene is TRBJ2-2, the V gene TRBV28, with a weak D call TRBD1 (5 bases). CDR1 and CDR2 (germline): MDHEN, SYDVKM. The CDR3 runs to 13 residues. V shed 5 bases and J shed 7 bases, with 11 bases lying between them.

The V and J genes are TRBV6-5 and TRBJ2-7, with D possibly being TRBD2 (6 bases). Trimming took off 8 bases at V and 5 bases at J, with 10 bases between the two ends. Germline V CDR1 and CDR2: MNHEY, SVGAGI. The CDR3 contains 11 residues. The CDR3 sequence: CASLWGDEQYF. CDR3 bases: TGTGCCAGCCTGTGGGGGGACGAGCAGTACTTC.